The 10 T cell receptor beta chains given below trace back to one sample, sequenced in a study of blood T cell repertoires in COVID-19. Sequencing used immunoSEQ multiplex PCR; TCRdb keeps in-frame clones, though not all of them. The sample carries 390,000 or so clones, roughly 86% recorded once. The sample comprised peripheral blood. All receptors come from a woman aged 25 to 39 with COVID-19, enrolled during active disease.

The CDR3: CASSLNLAEYGETQYF. In nucleotides, the CDR3 is TGTGCCAGCAGCCTAAACCTGGCGGAGTACGGAGAGACCCAGTACTTC. The V and J genes are TRBV7-2 and TRBJ2-5; no firm D call. Trimming pared 5 bases from V and 4 bases from J, leaving 20 bases between. Germline CDR1 and CDR2: SGHTA and FQGNSA. This CDR3 is 16 amino acids long.

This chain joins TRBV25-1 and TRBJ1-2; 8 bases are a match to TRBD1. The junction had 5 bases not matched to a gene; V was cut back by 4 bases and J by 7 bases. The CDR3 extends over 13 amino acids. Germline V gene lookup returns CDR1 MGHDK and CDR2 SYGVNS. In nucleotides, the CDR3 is TGTGCCAGCAGTGGGCAGGGGGCATTTGGCTACACCTTC. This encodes CASSGQGAFGYTF.

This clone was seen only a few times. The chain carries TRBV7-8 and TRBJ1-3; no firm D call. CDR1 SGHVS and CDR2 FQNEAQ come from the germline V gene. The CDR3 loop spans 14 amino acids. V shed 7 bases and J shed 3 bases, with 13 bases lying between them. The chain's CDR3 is CASTDVPGGNTIYF. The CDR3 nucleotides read TGTGCCAGCACCGATGTCCCGGGTGGAAACACCATATATTTT.

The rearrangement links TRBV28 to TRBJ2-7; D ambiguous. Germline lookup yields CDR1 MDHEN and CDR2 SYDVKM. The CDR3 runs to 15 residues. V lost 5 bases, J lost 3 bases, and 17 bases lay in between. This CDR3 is CASSTLSHGVYEQYF. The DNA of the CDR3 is TGTGCCAGCAGTACCCTCTCCCACGGAGTCTACGAGCAGTACTTC.

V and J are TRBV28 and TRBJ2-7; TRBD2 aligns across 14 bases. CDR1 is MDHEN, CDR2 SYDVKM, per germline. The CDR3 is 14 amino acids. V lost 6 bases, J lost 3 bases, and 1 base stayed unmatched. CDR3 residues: CASRGLAGVYEQYF. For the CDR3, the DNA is TGTGCCAGCAGGGGACTAGCGGGAGTCTACGAGCAGTACTTC.

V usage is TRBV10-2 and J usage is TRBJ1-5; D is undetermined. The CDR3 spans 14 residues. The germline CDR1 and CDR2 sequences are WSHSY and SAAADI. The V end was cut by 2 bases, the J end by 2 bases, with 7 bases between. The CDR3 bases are TGCGCCAGCAGTGAGGCAGAAGGCAATCAGCCCCAGCATTTT. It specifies CASSEAEGNQPQHF.

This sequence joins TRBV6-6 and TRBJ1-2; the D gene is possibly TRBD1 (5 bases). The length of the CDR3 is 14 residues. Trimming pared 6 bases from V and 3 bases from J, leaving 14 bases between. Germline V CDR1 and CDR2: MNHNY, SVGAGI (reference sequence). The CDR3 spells CASSPRWGDYGYTF. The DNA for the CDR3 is TGTGCCAGCAGCCCTAGATGGGGCGACTATGGCTACACCTTC.

CDR3 sequence (DNA): TGTGCCAGCAGCGCCCGGGTCGAGCAGTACTTC. Translated, it gives CASSARVEQYF. The genes are TRBV7-2 and TRBJ2-7; the D is unclear. This CDR3 spans 11 amino acids. The V gene lost 5 bases and the J gene lost 6 bases, with 8 bases spanning the gap. CDR1 is SGHTA and CDR2 is FQGNSA in the germline V gene.

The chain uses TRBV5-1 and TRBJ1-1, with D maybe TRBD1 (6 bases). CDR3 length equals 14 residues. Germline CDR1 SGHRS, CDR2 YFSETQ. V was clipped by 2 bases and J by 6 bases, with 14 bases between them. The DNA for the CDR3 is TGCGCCAGCAGCTTTGGACAGTCGGGCGCTGAAGCTTTCTTT. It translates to CASSFGQSGAEAFF.

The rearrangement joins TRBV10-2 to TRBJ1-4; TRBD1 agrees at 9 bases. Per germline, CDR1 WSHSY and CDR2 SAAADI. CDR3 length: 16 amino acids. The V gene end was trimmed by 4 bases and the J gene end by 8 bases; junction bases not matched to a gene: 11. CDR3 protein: CASSGSAGTGTEKLFF. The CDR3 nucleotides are TGCGCCAGCAGTGGTTCGGCCGGGACAGGGACGGAAAAACTGTTTTTT.